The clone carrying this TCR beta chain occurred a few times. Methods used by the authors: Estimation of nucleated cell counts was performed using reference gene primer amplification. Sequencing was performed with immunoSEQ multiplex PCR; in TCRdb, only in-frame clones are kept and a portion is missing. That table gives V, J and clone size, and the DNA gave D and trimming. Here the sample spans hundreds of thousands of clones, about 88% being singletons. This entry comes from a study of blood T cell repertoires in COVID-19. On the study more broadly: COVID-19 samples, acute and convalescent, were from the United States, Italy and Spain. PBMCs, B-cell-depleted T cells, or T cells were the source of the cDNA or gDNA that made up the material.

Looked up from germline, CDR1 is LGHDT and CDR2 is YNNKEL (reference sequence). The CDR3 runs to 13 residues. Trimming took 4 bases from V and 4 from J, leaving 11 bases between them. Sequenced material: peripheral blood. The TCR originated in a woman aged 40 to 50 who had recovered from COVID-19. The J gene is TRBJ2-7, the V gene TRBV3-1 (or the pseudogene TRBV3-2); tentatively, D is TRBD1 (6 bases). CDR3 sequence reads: CASSPYDRYEQYF. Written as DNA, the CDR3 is TGTGCCAGCAGCCCTTACGACAGGTACGAGCAGTACTTC.